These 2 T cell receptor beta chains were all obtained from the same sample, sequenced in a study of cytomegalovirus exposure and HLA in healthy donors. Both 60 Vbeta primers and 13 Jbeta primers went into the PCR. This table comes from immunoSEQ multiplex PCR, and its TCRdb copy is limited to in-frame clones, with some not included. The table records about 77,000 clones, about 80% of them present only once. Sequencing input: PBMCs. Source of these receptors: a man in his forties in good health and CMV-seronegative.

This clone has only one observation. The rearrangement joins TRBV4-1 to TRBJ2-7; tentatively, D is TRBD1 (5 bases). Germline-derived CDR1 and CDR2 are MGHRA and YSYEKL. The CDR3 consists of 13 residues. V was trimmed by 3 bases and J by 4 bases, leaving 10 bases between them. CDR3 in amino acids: CASSHREGYEQYF. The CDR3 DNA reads TGCGCCAGCAGCCACAGGGAAGGGTACGAGCAGTACTTC.

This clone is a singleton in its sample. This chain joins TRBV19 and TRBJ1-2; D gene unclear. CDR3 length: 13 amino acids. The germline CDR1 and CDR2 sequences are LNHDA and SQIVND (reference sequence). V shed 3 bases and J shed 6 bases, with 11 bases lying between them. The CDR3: CASSIGVGDGYTF. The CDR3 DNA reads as TGTGCCAGTAGTATCGGTGTTGGAGATGGCTACACCTTC.